This TCR beta chain appears in the sequencing data of a study of identical twins. The germline CDR1 and CDR2 sequences are MGHRA and YSYEKL. This CDR3 is 15 amino acids long. V was clipped by 4 bases and J by 13 bases; unmatched bases: 13. TCRdb re-analysed the 5' RACE reads in MiXCR, keeping a single row per CDR3 protein. The sample lists under 300,000 distinct CDR3 sequences; about 8.5% were seen once. These sequences were also reported in another study, on yellow fever vaccine responses in identical twins.

The receptor's source is a woman younger than 30 in good health. The V and J genes are TRBV4-1 and TRBJ1-6, with 7 bases fitting TRBD1. Material: CD8+ T cells sorted from blood. The CDR3 nucleotides are TGCGCCAGCAGCCTATCAAGACAGGGTACGGAGCCCCTCCACTTT. It encodes CASSLSRQGTEPLHF.